Each of the 28 T cell receptor beta chains below was sequenced from the same sample in a study of T cell changes during pregnancy in multiple sclerosis. Data came from immunoSEQ multiplex PCR; TCRdb stores just in-frame clones and leaves some out. In the table there are 90,000 to 95,000 clones, 94% of which are singletons. The sample in question was peripheral blood, obtained in the third trimester of pregnancy. The receptors here all came from a female donor with multiple sclerosis, enrolled in a pregnancy study.

The rearrangement joins TRBV19 to TRBJ2-7; 7 bases line up with TRBD2. J lost 5 bases, V lost 4 bases, and 5 bases had no gene match. The CDR3 spans 13 residues. The germline V gene has CDR1 LNHDA and CDR2 SQIVND (reference sequence). The CDR3 DNA is TGTGCCAGTAGTACATTGGGAGGGGACGAGCAGTACTTC. Protein product: CASSTLGGDEQYF.

The rearrangement joins TRBV13 to TRBJ2-7, with TRBD2 identical over 12 bases. This CDR3 is built from 14 residues. Losses at the gene ends were 4 bases for V and 7 bases for J; bases not matched to a gene: 5. CDR1 PRHDT and CDR2 FYEKMQ come from the germline V gene (reference sequence). This CDR3 is CASSSGLAGDEQYF. The CDR3 nucleotides read TGTGCCAGCAGCTCGGGACTAGCGGGTGATGAGCAGTACTTC.

The chain employs TRBV27 and TRBJ1-4, with 9 positions matching TRBD1. Germline values: CDR1 MNHEY, CDR2 SMNVEV (reference sequence). This CDR3 region has 14 residues. J gave up 8 bases and V 8 bases, and 9 bases lay outside the gene matches. The DNA for the CDR3 is TGTGCCAGCGCTGGGACAGGGAGAGGAGAAAAACTGTTTTTT. This gives the protein CASAGTGRGEKLFF.

This chain connects TRBV5-1 to TRBJ2-3; 10 bases match TRBD2. Germline assignment: CDR1 SGHRS and CDR2 YFSETQ. The CDR3 length is 15 residues. V lost 4 bases and J lost 2; bases outside the gene matches: 4. The CDR3 DNA reads as TGCGCCAGCAGCGCTAGCGGGAGCCCCACAGATACGCAGTATTTT. It specifies CASSASGSPTDTQYF.

This chain joins TRBV28 and TRBJ1-3, with a tentative D call TRBD1 (5 bases). There are 14 residues in the CDR3. Trimming pared 3 bases from V and 4 bases from J, leaving 10 bases between. Germline V gene lookup returns CDR1 MDHEN and CDR2 SYDVKM. The CDR3, as DNA: TGTGCCAGCAGTTTCGGGGGAACGGGAAACACCATATATTTT. It translates to CASSFGGTGNTIYF.

V and J are TRBV19 and TRBJ1-1; D gene ambiguous. Trimming removed 5 bases from V and 4 bases from J, with 17 bases in between. The V gene's germline CDR1 is LNHDA and CDR2 SQIVND (reference sequence). The CDR3 length is 15 residues. As DNA, the CDR3 is TGTGCCAGTAGTCCGCGAGGTCCTGCGGGCACTGAAGCTTTCTTT. Encoded protein: CASSPRGPAGTEAFF.

This chain uses TRBV11-2 with TRBJ1-2; 7 bases align to TRBD1. This CDR3 is 13 amino acids long. Trimming at V came to 0 bases and at J to 8 bases, leaving 3 bases not matched to a gene. Germline V gene sequence: CDR1 SGHAT, CDR2 FQNNGV. As DNA, the CDR3 is TGTGCCAGCAGCTTAGAGGGGACAGTAGGCTACACCTTC. The encoded protein is CASSLEGTVGYTF.

The chain has TRBV4-3 and TRBJ1-4; 9 bases map to TRBD1. Germline V CDR1 and CDR2: LGHNA, YSLEER. The J segment lost 8 bases and the V segment lost 1 base, leaving 2 bases of the junction unmatched. The CDR3 contains 14 residues. CDR3: CASSQGGTGEKLFF. In DNA, the CDR3 is TGCGCCAGCAGCCAAGGTGGGACAGGGGAAAAACTGTTTTTT.

The chain links TRBV18 to TRBJ1-1; D unresolved. Trimming stripped 2 bases from V and 3 bases from J, with 4 bases between. Germline loops: CDR1 KGHSH, CDR2 LQKENI. The CDR3 runs to 12 residues. This chain's CDR3 is CASSPLDTEAFF. The DNA of the CDR3 is TGTGCCAGCTCACCATTAGACACTGAAGCTTTCTTT.

The genes are TRBV19 and TRBJ2-1; D uncertain. The CDR3 extends over 12 amino acids. Germline CDR1 is LNHDA and CDR2 is SQIVND (reference sequence). Trimming took 3 bases from V and 6 from J, leaving 6 bases between them. Here the CDR3 reads CASSIGLNEQFF. The CDR3 DNA sequence: TGTGCCAGTAGTATTGGGCTCAATGAGCAGTTCTTC.

This chain joins TRBV5-1 and TRBJ1-2; the D gene is possibly TRBD1 (6 bases). The germline V gene encodes CDR1 SGHRS and CDR2 YFSETQ. The CDR3 sequence is 15 residues long. V was cut by 4 bases and J by 3 bases, with 16 bases left in between. In nucleotides, the CDR3 is TGCGCCAGCAGCCCGGGAACGACAGGCTACTATGGCTACACCTTC. Its protein product is CASSPGTTGYYGYTF.

The V call is TRBV7-6, the J call TRBJ1-2, with D perhaps matching TRBD1 (6 bases). Germline V gives CDR1 SGHVS, CDR2 FNYEAQ. This CDR3 has 19 residues. V was pared by 0 bases and J by 0 bases, with 20 bases between. The CDR3 sequence: CASSLAPGHFLEANYGYTF. The CDR3 DNA reads TGTGCCAGCAGCTTAGCTCCGGGACACTTTCTCGAAGCTAACTATGGCTACACCTTC.

This chain joins TRBV7-8 and TRBJ1-1; TRBD1 might be the D (5 bases). Germline lookup yields CDR1 SGHVS and CDR2 FQNEAQ. The V gene lost 4 bases and the J gene lost 1 base, with 10 bases spanning the gap. The length of the CDR3 is 14 residues. In DNA form, the CDR3 reads TGTGCCAGCAGCTACAGGAGTGGGAACACTGAAGCTTTCTTT. Translated, it gives CASSYRSGNTEAFF.

CDR3 sequence reads: CASGTGLLGAEAFF. The CDR3 DNA reads as TGCGCCAGCGGAACCGGACTCCTCGGGGCTGAAGCTTTCTTT. The chain is built from TRBV5-1 and TRBJ1-1, with no clear D. CDR3 length: 14 residues. Between the trimmed V and J ends, which lost 7 bases and 6 bases, there was a span of 19 bases. Germline CDR1 and CDR2: SGHRS and YFSETQ.

J is TRBJ2-2 and V is TRBV6-6; a possible D gene is TRBD2 (6 bases). This CDR3 contains 15 residues. V was pared by 5 bases and J by 4 bases, with 14 bases between. The germline V gene encodes CDR1 MNHNY and CDR2 SVGAGI (reference sequence). The CDR3 DNA is TGTGCCAGCAGTCCTACTAGAGCGGGCACCGGGGAGCTGTTTTTT. This sequence encodes CASSPTRAGTGELFF.

Written as DNA, the CDR3 is TGTGCCAGTAGTGGGAGAGCTAGGGAGAACTACGAGCAGTACTTC. It translates to CASSGRARENYEQYF. The genes are TRBV19 and TRBJ2-7, with D perhaps TRBD2 (5 bases). Germline V gene data show CDR1 as LNHDA and CDR2 as SQIVND (reference sequence). The V end lost 5 bases, the J end lost 3 bases, and 17 bases lay between the germline ends. CDR3 size: 15 residues.

A few counts support this clone. The rearrangement joins TRBV30 to TRBJ2-1, with 9 bases that match TRBD1. V was clipped by 6 bases and J by 11 bases; unmatched bases: 5. The CDR3 covers 11 residues. CDR1 is GTSNPN and CDR2 is SVGIG in the germline V gene (reference sequence). CDR3 sequence reads: CACLTGGKQFF. The CDR3 coding sequence is TGTGCCTGCCTAACAGGGGGCAAGCAGTTCTTC.

The chain carries TRBV29-1 and TRBJ2-7, with D maybe TRBD2 (6 bases). Between the trimmed V and J ends, which lost 6 bases and 3 bases, there was a span of 15 bases. This CDR3 spans 13 amino acids. Per germline, CDR1 SQVTM and CDR2 ANQGSEA. Written as DNA, the CDR3 is TGCAGCGTCTCCGGGGGAGGCTTCTACGAGCAGTACTTC. Its translation: CSVSGGGFYEQYF.

The genes are TRBV28 and TRBJ2-3; 8 nucleotides agree with TRBD2. In germline, CDR1 is MDHEN, CDR2 SYDVKM. V gave up 5 bases and J gave up 6 bases; unmatched junction bases: 13. This CDR3 has 16 amino acids. The CDR3 bases are TGTGCCAGCAGTGAATCAAGCGGGAGCCAGTTGGATACGCAGTATTTT. Amino acid sequence: CASSESSGSQLDTQYF.

The chain links TRBV4-1 to TRBJ2-3; D is perhaps TRBD2 (5 bases). The CDR3 sequence is 13 residues long. V lost 0 bases and J lost 6, with 7 bases in between. Per the germline V gene, CDR1 is MGHRA and CDR2 is YSYEKL. As DNA, the CDR3 is TGCGCCAGCAGCCAAGATTCGGGGGATACGCAGTATTTT. Protein: CASSQDSGDTQYF.

The V call is TRBV7-3, the J call TRBJ2-6, with 7 bases identical to TRBD1. The CDR3 covers 17 residues. Germline V gene data show CDR1 as SGHTA and CDR2 as FQGTGA. The J segment lost 0 bases and the V segment lost 6 bases, leaving 8 bases of the junction unmatched. The CDR3 nucleotides are TGTGCCAGCAGGGTAGGACAGGCGCTCTCTGGGGCCAACGTCCTGACTTTC. Protein sequence: CASRVGQALSGANVLTF.

This chain connects TRBV28 to TRBJ2-5, with a possible D match to TRBD2 (6 bases). V gave up 5 bases and J gave up 5 bases, with 6 bases separating them. The CDR3 covers 11 residues. Germline V lookup: CDR1 MDHEN, CDR2 SYDVKM. CDR3 residues: CASSAGETQYF. The CDR3 DNA reads TGTGCCAGCAGTGCGGGGGAGACCCAGTACTTC.

CDR3 sequence (DNA): TGCAGCGTTACGGGGACTAGCTCTCTATCGTCGGCCCAGTACTTC. This codes for CSVTGTSSLSSAQYF. The V and J genes are TRBV29-1 and TRBJ2-5, with 9 bases lining up with TRBD2. V was pared by 5 bases and J by 9 bases, with 16 bases of the junction left unmatched. Per germline, CDR1 SQVTM and CDR2 ANQGSEA. CDR3 size: 15 residues.

This CDR3 reads CASNGQGGASGYTF. The CDR3 DNA follows: TGTGCCAGCAATGGACAGGGAGGGGCGAGTGGCTACACCTTC. The chain couples TRBV6-5 to TRBJ1-2; 8 bases fit TRBD1. J lost 7 bases, V lost 7 bases, and 11 bases had no gene match. The CDR3 has 14 amino acids. Looked up from germline, CDR1 is MNHEY and CDR2 is SVGAGI.

V usage is TRBV28 and J usage is TRBJ2-7; 7 bases are shared with TRBD1. The V gene's germline CDR1 is MDHEN and CDR2 SYDVKM. V gave up 4 bases and J gave up 3 bases; unmatched junction bases: 9. This CDR3 is 15 amino acids long. CDR3 nucleotide sequence: TGTGCCAGCAGTTACGAAGGGGGCGAGGTCTACGAGCAGTACTTC. Translation: CASSYEGGEVYEQYF.

The J gene is TRBJ1-2, the V gene TRBV19; D remains unclear. V was pared by 5 bases and J by 4 bases, with 14 bases between. The CDR3 covers 14 residues. The germline V gene has CDR1 LNHDA and CDR2 SQIVND (reference sequence). The CDR3 is CASSPVNTLYGYTF. The DNA of the CDR3 is TGTGCCAGTAGTCCTGTTAACACCCTCTATGGCTACACCTTC.

The rearrangement joins TRBV28 to TRBJ1-5; the D gene is possibly TRBD1 (5 bases). The CDR3 runs to 14 residues. V was clipped by 3 bases and J by 4 bases, with 10 bases between them. The germline V gene has CDR1 MDHEN and CDR2 SYDVKM. The CDR3: CASSLGLWNQPQHF. The CDR3 coding sequence is TGTGCCAGCAGTTTGGGGCTGTGGAATCAGCCCCAGCATTTT. Full variable domain (rest looked up from reference TRBV28 and TRBJ1-5): DVKVTQSSRYLVKRTGEKVFLECVQDMDHENMFWYRQDPGLGLRLIYFSYDVKMKEKGDIPEGYSVSREKKERFSLILESASTNQTSMYLCASSLGLWNQPQHFGDGTRLSIL.

The gene calls are TRBV5-1 and TRBJ2-1; 9 nucleotides line up with TRBD2. Trimming took 3 bases from V and 7 from J; bases not matched to a gene: 2. CDR3 size: 13 residues. Germline assignment: CDR1 SGHRS and CDR2 YFSETQ. The CDR3 DNA sequence: TGCGCCAGCAGCTCTAGCGGGAATAATGAGCAGTTCTTC. This translates into CASSSSGNNEQFF.